These 30 T cell receptor beta chains share one sample of origin, sequenced in a study of CD8 T cells in Susac syndrome. RNA, at roughly 0.45 to 1 ug, was reverse transcribed with random hexamers. In TCRdb, the immunoSEQ multiplex PCR reads were re-called with MiXCR into one record per CDR3 protein. The sample lists over 150,000 distinct CDR3 sequences, 85% to 95% occurring once. The sequenced sample consisted of CD4+ T cells from PBMCs. The receptors were sampled from a human donor with multiple sclerosis.

The chain employs TRBV18 and TRBJ1-2; tentatively, D is TRBD1 (5 bases). CDR1 KGHSH and CDR2 LQKENI come from the germline V gene. This CDR3 has 12 residues. V was clipped by 9 bases and J by 8 bases, with 16 bases between them. CDR3 nucleotides: TGTGCCAGGCGCCCAGGGTTTAACGGCTACACCTTC. This translates into CARRPGFNGYTF.

The table lists this clonotype with a few counts. This chain joins TRBV5-1 and TRBJ2-5; D unresolved. V dropped 3 bases and J dropped 1 base, with 7 bases sitting between them. CDR1 and CDR2 from the germline V gene are SGHRS and YFSETQ. The CDR3 length is 13 residues. CDR3 coding DNA: TGCGCCAGCAGCTCCGAGGCCCAAGAGACCCAGTACTTC. This translates into CASSSEAQETQYF.

Only one count was recorded for this clonotype. The rearrangement joins TRBV6-2 or TRBV6-3 to TRBJ2-3; 8 nucleotides align to TRBD2. Germline V gene lookup returns CDR1 MNHEY and CDR2 SVGEGT. V was pared by 2 bases and J by 4 bases, with 2 bases of the junction left unmatched. The CDR3 totals 14 residues. This CDR3 reads CASSYGTRADTQYF. The CDR3, as DNA: TGTGCCAGCAGTTACGGGACTAGGGCAGATACGCAGTATTTT.

J is TRBJ1-6 and V is TRBV5-1, with D perhaps TRBD1 (5 bases). V dropped 0 bases and J dropped 5 bases, with 12 bases sitting between them. The CDR3 is made up of 16 amino acids. In germline, CDR1 is SGHRS, CDR2 YFSETQ. The CDR3 nucleotides read TGCGCCAGCAGCTTGGATACGGGGCGGAATAATTCACCCCTCCACTTT. It codes for CASSLDTGRNNSPLHF.

The chain carries TRBV5-4 and TRBJ2-2; 8 nucleotides align to TRBD2. This CDR3 region has 15 residues. Germline trimming cut 4 bases from V and 3 bases from J; bases unmatched to any gene: 5. The germline gives CDR1 SGHNT, CDR2 YYREEE (reference sequence). Here the CDR3 DNA reads TGTGCCAGCAGCCCGGGGGGGCGGTACACCGGGGAGCTGTTTTTT. This sequence encodes CASSPGGRYTGELFF. The full variable domain, completed using reference TRBV5-4 and TRBJ2-2, is ETGVTQSPTHLIKTRGQQVTLRCSSQSGHNTVSWYQQALGQGPQFIFQYYREEENGRGNFPPRFSGLQFPNYSSELNVNALELDDSALYLCASSPGGRYTGELFFGEGSRLTVL.

V and J are TRBV10-3 and TRBJ2-6, with D possibly called TRBD1 or TRBD2 (6 bases each). This CDR3 comprises 16 residues. CDR1 and CDR2 (germline): ENHRY, SYGVKD. V was cut by 2 bases and J by 2 bases, with 10 bases left in between. The CDR3 loop reads CAISEPGAPGANVLTF. The CDR3 nucleotides are TGTGCCATCAGTGAGCCGGGGGCCCCTGGGGCCAACGTCCTGACTTTC.

The chain recombines TRBV5-4 with TRBJ1-1; unclear D gene. The CDR3 sequence is 13 residues long. The germline CDR1 and CDR2 sequences are SGHNT and YYREEE (reference sequence). Trimming cost V 4 bases and J 5 bases, with 12 bases left between them. CDR3 bases: TGTGCCAGCAGCAGCGAGGGCTGGACTGAAGCTTTCTTT. This gives the protein CASSSEGWTEAFF.

The chain uses TRBV20-1 and TRBJ2-1; D ambiguous. V was shortened by 1 base and J by 8 bases, with 9 bases between the two germline ends. Germline CDR1 reads DFQATT; CDR2 reads SNEGSKA (reference sequence). The CDR3 length is 12 residues. CDR3 residues: CSARGDPHEQFF. The CDR3 nucleotides are TGCAGTGCTAGAGGGGATCCCCATGAGCAGTTCTTC.

This sequence joins TRBV4-3 and TRBJ2-2; D may be TRBD1 (6 bases). The CDR3 is made up of 15 amino acids. CDR1 and CDR2 from the germline V gene are LGHNA and YSLEER. Trimming took off 1 base at V and 6 bases at J, with 12 bases between the two ends. The CDR3 protein is CASSQVAGAAGELFF. CDR3 coding DNA: TGCGCCAGCAGCCAAGTGGCAGGGGCCGCCGGGGAGCTGTTTTTT.

This chain uses TRBV6-5 with TRBJ2-2, with a weak D call TRBD2 (6 bases). This CDR3 region has 14 residues. Trimming removed 4 bases from V and 5 bases from J, with 11 bases in between. CDR1 and CDR2 from the germline V gene are MNHEY and SVGAGI. The DNA for the CDR3 is TGTGCCAGCAGTTCGGACGGGAGAACCGGGGAGCTGTTTTTT. This encodes CASSSDGRTGELFF.

The gene calls are TRBV30 and TRBJ2-7; 7 nucleotides align to TRBD1. The CDR3 is 12 amino acids. Trimming took 8 bases from V and 4 from J; bases not matched to a gene: 8. Germline CDR1 is GTSNPN and CDR2 is SVGIG (reference sequence). CDR3 nucleotide sequence: TGTGCCACTTCGACAGGGAGTTACGAGCAGTACTTC. This gives the protein CATSTGSYEQYF.

The V and J genes are TRBV5-6 and TRBJ2-4; D perhaps matches TRBD1 (6 bases). The CDR3 is 16 residues long. The V gene's germline CDR1 is SGHDT and CDR2 YYEEEE. V shed 0 bases and J shed 7 bases, with 17 bases lying between them. The CDR3 DNA is TGTGCCAGCAGCTTGGGGGCAGGGGCAATGGACAACATTCAGTACTTC. This encodes CASSLGAGAMDNIQYF.

This clonotype has only one observation. The chain couples TRBV7-2 to TRBJ2-6; the D gene is possibly TRBD2 (6 bases). The CDR3 has 16 amino acids. The V gene's germline CDR1 is SGHTA and CDR2 FQGNSA. V was clipped by 1 base and J by 4 bases, with 11 bases between them. CDR3 DNA: TGTGCCAGCAGCTTAGGGGGAGGATGGGGGGCCAACGTCCTGACTTTC. Protein sequence: CASSLGGGWGANVLTF.

This chain connects TRBV4-1 to TRBJ1-2; TRBD1 might be the D (6 bases). The CDR3 is made up of 17 amino acids. The V and J ends lost 4 bases and 8 bases respectively, with 26 bases between them. Per germline, CDR1 MGHRA and CDR2 YSYEKL. The CDR3 here is CASSPGTPKGLLEGYTF. As DNA, the CDR3 is TGCGCCAGCAGCCCCGGGACACCGAAAGGACTCCTAGAGGGCTACACCTTC.

The V gene is TRBV30, the J gene TRBJ2-3, with D uncertain. CDR3 length: 14 amino acids. Per the germline V gene, CDR1 is GTSNPN and CDR2 is SVGIG (reference sequence). The V end lost 0 bases, the J end lost 1 base, and 8 bases lay between the germline ends. The CDR3 coding sequence is TGTGCCTGGAGTGTAGGGCAGGGCACAGATACGCAGTATTTT. Protein product: CAWSVGQGTDTQYF.

The genes are TRBV23-1 and TRBJ2-6; TRBD1 is a possible D gene (5 bases). TRBV23-1 is an ORF, and what it does is uncertain. The CDR3 sequence is 14 residues long. V gave up 9 bases and J gave up 4 bases, with 13 bases separating them. CDR3 sequence reads: CARKTGLGANVLTF. In DNA form, the CDR3 reads TGCGCCAGAAAAACAGGTTTAGGGGCCAACGTCCTGACTTTC.

The sample holds one count of this clonotype. This chain joins TRBV18 and TRBJ2-3; possibly TRBD1 for D (5 bases). Germline CDR1 and CDR2: KGHSH and LQKENI. CDR3 length equals 14 residues. V was clipped by 3 bases and J by 3 bases, with 10 bases between them. CDR3 in amino acids: CASSPPGMTDTQYF. The CDR3 nucleotides are TGTGCCAGCTCACCCCCAGGGATGACAGATACGCAGTATTTT.

The CDR3 here is CASSWEGTEAFF. The CDR3 DNA reads TGTGCCAGCAGCTGGGAGGGGACTGAAGCTTTCTTT. V and J are TRBV7-9 and TRBJ1-1, with D possibly TRBD1 on 5 matching bases. This CDR3 is 12 amino acids long. Trimming stripped 4 bases from V and 5 bases from J, with 8 bases between. Germline CDR1 is SEHNR and CDR2 is FQNEAQ (reference sequence).

This chain connects TRBV2 to TRBJ2-1; no firm D call. This CDR3 is built from 13 residues. Germline CDR1 SNHLY, CDR2 FYNNEI. The V and J ends lost 9 bases and 5 bases respectively, with 14 bases between them. The CDR3 nucleotides read TGTGCCAGGGAGAGGCCCCCCCACAATGAGCAGTTCTTC. Protein: CARERPPHNEQFF.

The chain carries TRBV2 and TRBJ1-2; D unclear. CDR3 length: 14 amino acids. Germline V CDR1 and CDR2: SNHLY, FYNNEI. The V and J ends lost 7 bases and 4 bases respectively, with 16 bases between them. CDR3 protein: CASMQESATYGYTF. In nucleotides, the CDR3 is TGTGCCAGCATGCAGGAGTCGGCTACCTATGGCTACACCTTC.

This clonotype was seen a few times. The chain has TRBV12-3 or TRBV12-4 and TRBJ2-7; TRBD1 agrees at 9 bases. CDR3 length equals 14 residues. Trimming cost V 4 bases and J 4 bases; bases outside gene matches: 5. The CDR3 is CASSSPGQGYEQYF. Written as DNA, the CDR3 is TGTGCCAGCAGTTCTCCGGGACAGGGTTACGAGCAGTACTTC.

The rearrangement joins TRBV20-1 to TRBJ2-1; 12 bases fit TRBD2. The CDR3 covers 14 residues. Germline V lookup: CDR1 DFQATT, CDR2 SNEGSKA (reference sequence). Trimming cost V 3 bases and J 9 bases; bases outside gene matches: 6. CDR3 sequence reads: CSASASGGAGEQFF. As DNA, the CDR3 is TGCAGTGCTAGTGCTAGCGGGGGGGCCGGTGAGCAGTTCTTC.

This clonotype was counted between two and nine times. The chain employs TRBV28 and TRBJ1-1, with D tentatively TRBD1 (5 bases). Trimming took 6 bases from V and 4 from J, leaving 15 bases between them. Per the germline V gene, CDR1 is MDHEN and CDR2 is SYDVKM. This CDR3 comprises 14 residues. The CDR3 DNA reads as TGTGCCAGCAGCCTGGCAGGGCGGGGCACTGAAGCTTTCTTT. This sequence encodes CASSLAGRGTEAFF.

The rearrangement links TRBV24-1 to TRBJ2-1; D possibly corresponds to TRBD1 (5 bases). V was cut by 3 bases and J by 7 bases, with 9 bases left in between. The germline V gene has CDR1 KGHDR and CDR2 SFDVKD. CDR3 size: 13 residues. The DNA of the CDR3 is TGTGCCACCAGTGATGGGGCACAGAATGAGCAGTTCTTC. Its translation: CATSDGAQNEQFF.

The chain carries TRBV11-2 and TRBJ2-3; 7 nucleotides match TRBD1. V shed 2 bases, J shed 4 bases, and the junction held 3 bases outside the gene matches. The CDR3 runs 14 residues. The germline CDR1 and CDR2 sequences are SGHAT and FQNNGV. CDR3 in amino acids: CASSLRDSPDTQYF. The CDR3 DNA reads TGTGCCAGCAGCTTAAGGGACAGCCCAGATACGCAGTATTTT. Looking up the rest from reference TRBV11-2 and TRBJ2-3 gives the full variable domain: EAGVAQSPRYKIIEKRQSVAFWCNPISGHATLYWYQQILGQGPKLLIQFQNNGVVDDSQLPKDRFSAERLKGVDSTLKIQPAKLEDSAVYLCASSLRDSPDTQYFGPGTRLTVL.

This rearrangement joins TRBV10-3 to TRBJ2-1; 10 positions match TRBD1. Germline V CDR1 and CDR2: ENHRY, SYGVKD. CDR3 length: 14 amino acids. Trimming removed 6 bases from V and 3 bases from J; junction bases left unmatched: 2. CDR3 nucleotide sequence: TGTGCCATCAGGGGACAGGGGAACTACAATGAGCAGTTCTTC. Translated, it gives CAIRGQGNYNEQFF.

The V and J genes are TRBV5-4 and TRBJ2-5; tentative D call: TRBD2 (8 bases). The CDR3 length is 15 residues. V lost 0 bases, J lost 8 bases, and 17 bases lay in between. The germline V gene has CDR1 SGHNT and CDR2 YYREEE (reference sequence). Here the CDR3 reads CASSLGGGTARTQYF. Here the CDR3 DNA reads TGTGCCAGCAGCTTGGGCGGGGGGACAGCCCGAACCCAGTACTTC. Full variable domain (rest looked up from reference TRBV5-4 and TRBJ2-5): ETGVTQSPTHLIKTRGQQVTLRCSSQSGHNTVSWYQQALGQGPQFIFQYYREEENGRGNFPPRFSGLQFPNYSSELNVNALELDDSALYLCASSLGGGTARTQYFGPGTRLLVL.

This clonotype was detected only a few times. This chain links TRBV7-2 with TRBJ2-3, with D tentatively TRBD1 (5 bases). Germline assignment: CDR1 SGHTA and CDR2 FQGNSA. V gave up 1 base and J gave up 3 bases, with 11 bases separating them. There are 15 residues in the CDR3. The DNA of the CDR3 is TGTGCCAGCAGCTTAGGCAGGGCTATGACAGATACGCAGTATTTT. It translates to CASSLGRAMTDTQYF.

The chain employs TRBV7-3 and TRBJ2-2; the D is unclear. Germline CDR1 reads SGHTA; CDR2 reads FQGTGA. Trimming removed 1 base from V and 5 bases from J, with 14 bases in between. The CDR3 spans 16 residues. The DNA of the CDR3 is TGTGCCAGCAGCTTAAGAGCAGGATTCGGGACCGGGGAGCTGTTTTTT. The encoded protein is CASSLRAGFGTGELFF.

The J gene is TRBJ1-5, the V gene TRBV20-1; 7 bases agree with TRBD1. CDR3 length equals 14 residues. Trimming took 6 bases from V and 6 from J; bases not matched to a gene: 11. The V gene's germline CDR1 is DFQATT and CDR2 SNEGSKA (reference sequence). The CDR3 sequence: CSAPRDSPSQPQHF. CDR3 nucleotide sequence: TGCAGTGCCCCCCGGGACAGCCCCAGTCAGCCCCAGCATTTT.